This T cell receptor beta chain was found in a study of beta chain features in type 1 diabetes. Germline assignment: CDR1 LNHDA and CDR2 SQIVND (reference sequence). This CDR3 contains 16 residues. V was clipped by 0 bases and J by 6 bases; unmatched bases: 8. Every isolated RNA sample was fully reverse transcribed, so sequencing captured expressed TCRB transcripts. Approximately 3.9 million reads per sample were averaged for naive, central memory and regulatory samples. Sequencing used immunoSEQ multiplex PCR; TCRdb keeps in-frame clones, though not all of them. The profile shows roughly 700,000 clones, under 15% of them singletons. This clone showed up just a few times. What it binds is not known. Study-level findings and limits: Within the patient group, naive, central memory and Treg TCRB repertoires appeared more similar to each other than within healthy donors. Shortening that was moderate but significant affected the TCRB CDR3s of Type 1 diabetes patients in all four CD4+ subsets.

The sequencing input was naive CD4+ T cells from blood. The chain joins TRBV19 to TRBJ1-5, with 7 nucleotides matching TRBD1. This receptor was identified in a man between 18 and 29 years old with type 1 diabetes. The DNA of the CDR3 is TGTGCCAGTAGTATAGACGGACAGGCCGTTAGTCAGCCCCAGCATTTT. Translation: CASSIDGQAVSQPQHF.